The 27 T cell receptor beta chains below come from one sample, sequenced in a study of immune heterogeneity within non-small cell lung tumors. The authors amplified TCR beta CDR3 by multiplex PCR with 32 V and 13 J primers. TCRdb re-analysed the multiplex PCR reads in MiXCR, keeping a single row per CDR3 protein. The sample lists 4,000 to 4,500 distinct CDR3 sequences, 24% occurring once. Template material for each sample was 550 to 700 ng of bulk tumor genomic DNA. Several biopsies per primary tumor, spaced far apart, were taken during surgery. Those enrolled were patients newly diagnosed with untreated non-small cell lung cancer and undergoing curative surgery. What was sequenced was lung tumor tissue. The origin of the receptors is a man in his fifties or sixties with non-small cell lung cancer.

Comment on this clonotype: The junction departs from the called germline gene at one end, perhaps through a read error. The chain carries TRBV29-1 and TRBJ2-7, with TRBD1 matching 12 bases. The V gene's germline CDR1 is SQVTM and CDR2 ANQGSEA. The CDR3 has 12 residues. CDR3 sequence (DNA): TGCAGCGGGGGACAGGGGGCGGGCGAGCGGTACTTC. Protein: CSGGQGAGERYF.

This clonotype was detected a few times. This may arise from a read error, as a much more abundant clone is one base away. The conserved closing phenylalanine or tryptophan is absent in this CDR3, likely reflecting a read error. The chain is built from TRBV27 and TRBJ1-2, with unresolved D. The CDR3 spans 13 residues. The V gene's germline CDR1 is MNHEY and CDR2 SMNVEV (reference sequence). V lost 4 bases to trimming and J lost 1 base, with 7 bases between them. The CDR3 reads CASSSIINYGYTL. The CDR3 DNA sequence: TGTGCCAGCAGTTCCATTATTAACTATGGCTACACCCTC.

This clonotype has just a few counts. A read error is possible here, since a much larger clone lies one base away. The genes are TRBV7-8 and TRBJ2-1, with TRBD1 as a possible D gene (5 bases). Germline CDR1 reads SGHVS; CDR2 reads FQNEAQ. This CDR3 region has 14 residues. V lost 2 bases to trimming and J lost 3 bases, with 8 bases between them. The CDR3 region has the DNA TGTGCCAGCAGCTTAATTCAGGGCTACAATGAGCAGTTCTTC. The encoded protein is CASSLIQGYNEQFF.

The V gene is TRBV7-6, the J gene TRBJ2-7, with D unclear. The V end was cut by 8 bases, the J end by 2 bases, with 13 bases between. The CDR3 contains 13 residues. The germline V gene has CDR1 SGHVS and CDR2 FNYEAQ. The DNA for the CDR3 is TGTGCCAGCGTAGGACCGTCGGCCTACGAGCAGTACTTC. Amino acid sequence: CASVGPSAYEQYF. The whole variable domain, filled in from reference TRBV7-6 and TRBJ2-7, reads GAGVSQSPRYKVTKRGQDVALRCDPISGHVSLYWYRQALGQGPEFLTYFNYEAQQDKSGLPNDRFSAERPEGSISTLTIQRTEQRDSAMYRCASVGPSAYEQYFGPGTRLTVT.

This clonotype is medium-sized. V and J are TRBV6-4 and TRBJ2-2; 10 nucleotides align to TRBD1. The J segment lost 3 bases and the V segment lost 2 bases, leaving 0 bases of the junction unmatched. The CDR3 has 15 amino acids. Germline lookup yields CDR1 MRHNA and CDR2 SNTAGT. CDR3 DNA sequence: TGTGCCAGCAGTGACGGGACAGGGGACACCGGGGAGCTGTTTTTT. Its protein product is CASSDGTGDTGELFF.

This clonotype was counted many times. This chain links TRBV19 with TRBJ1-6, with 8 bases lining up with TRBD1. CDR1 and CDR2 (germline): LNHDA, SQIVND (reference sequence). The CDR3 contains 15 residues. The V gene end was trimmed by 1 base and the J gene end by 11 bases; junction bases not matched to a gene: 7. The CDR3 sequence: CASSIGTGQDAPLHF. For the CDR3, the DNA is TGTGCCAGTAGTATAGGTACGGGACAGGATGCACCCCTCCACTTT.

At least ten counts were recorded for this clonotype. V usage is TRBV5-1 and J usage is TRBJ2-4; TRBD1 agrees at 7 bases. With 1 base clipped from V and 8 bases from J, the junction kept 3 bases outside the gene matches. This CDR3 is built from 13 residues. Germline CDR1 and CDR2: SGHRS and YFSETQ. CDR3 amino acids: CASSLRQGDIQYF. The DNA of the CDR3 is TGCGCCAGCAGCTTGCGGCAGGGGGACATTCAGTACTTC.

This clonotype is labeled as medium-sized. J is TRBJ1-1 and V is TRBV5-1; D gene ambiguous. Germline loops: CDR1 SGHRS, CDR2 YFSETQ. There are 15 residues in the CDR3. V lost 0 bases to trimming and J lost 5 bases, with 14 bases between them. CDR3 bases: TGCGCCAGCAGCTTGGCCAACGGCAGGCGGACTGAAGCTTTCTTT. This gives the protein CASSLANGRRTEAFF.

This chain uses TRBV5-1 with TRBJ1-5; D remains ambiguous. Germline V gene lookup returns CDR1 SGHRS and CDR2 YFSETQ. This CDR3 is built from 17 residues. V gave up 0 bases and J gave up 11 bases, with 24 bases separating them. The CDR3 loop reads CASSLVGRNPIAITQHF. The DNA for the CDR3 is TGCGCCAGCAGCTTGGTTGGTAGAAACCCGATAGCAATCACCCAGCATTTT.

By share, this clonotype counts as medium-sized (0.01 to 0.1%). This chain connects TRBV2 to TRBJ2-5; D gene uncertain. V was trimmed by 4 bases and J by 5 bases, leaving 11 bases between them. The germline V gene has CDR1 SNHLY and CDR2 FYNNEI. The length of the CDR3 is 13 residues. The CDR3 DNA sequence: TGTGCCAGCAGTGTGAGCGCCGGGGAGACCCAGTACTTC. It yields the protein CASSVSAGETQYF.

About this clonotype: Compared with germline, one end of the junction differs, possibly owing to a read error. The CDR3 DNA reads TGTGCCACCTTCAGTCAGGCCCTCTATGGCCACACCTTC. This gives the protein CATFSQALYGHTF. The chain employs TRBV28 and TRBJ1-2, with no clear D. CDR1 and CDR2 (germline): MDHEN, SYDVKM. This CDR3 spans 13 amino acids.

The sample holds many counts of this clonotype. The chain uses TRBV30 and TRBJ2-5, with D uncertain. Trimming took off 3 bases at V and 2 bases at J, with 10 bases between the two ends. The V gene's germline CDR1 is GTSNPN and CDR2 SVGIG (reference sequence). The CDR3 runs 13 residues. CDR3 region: CAWSPQIQETQYF. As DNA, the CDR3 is TGTGCCTGGAGCCCCCAGATACAAGAGACCCAGTACTTC.

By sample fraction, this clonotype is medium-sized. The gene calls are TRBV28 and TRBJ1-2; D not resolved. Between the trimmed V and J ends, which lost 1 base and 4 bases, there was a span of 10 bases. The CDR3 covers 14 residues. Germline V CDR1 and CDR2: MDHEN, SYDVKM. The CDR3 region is CASSLFRGGYGYTF. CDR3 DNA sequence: TGTGCCAGCAGTTTATTCCGGGGAGGCTATGGCTACACCTTC.

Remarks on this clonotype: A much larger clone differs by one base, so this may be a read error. CDR3 sequence: CDSSLGGRVSSEAFF. In DNA, the CDR3 is TGTGACAGCAGCTTGGGCGGCAGAGTCTCTTCTGAAGCTTTCTTT. The V and J genes are TRBV5-8 and TRBJ1-1; no reliable D call. Germline CDR1 and CDR2: SGHTS and YDEGEE. The CDR3 has 15 residues. The complete variable domain, with remaining parts taken from reference TRBV5-8 and TRBJ1-1, reads EAGVTQSPTHLIKTRGQQATLRCSPISGHTSVYWYQQALGLGLQFLLWYDEGEERNRGNFPPRFSGRQFPNYSSELNVNALELEDSALYLCDSSLGGRVSSEAFFGQGTRLTVV.

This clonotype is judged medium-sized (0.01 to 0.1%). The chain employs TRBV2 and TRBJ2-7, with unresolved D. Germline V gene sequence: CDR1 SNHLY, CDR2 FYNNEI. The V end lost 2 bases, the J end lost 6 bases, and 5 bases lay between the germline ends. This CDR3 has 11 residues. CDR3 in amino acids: CASSESGEQYF. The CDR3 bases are TGTGCCAGCAGTGAAAGTGGCGAGCAGTACTTC.

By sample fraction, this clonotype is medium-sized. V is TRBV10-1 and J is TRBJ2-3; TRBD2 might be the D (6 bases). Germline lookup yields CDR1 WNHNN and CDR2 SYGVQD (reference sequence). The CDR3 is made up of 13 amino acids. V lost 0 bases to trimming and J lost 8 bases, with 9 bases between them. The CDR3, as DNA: TGCGCCAGCAGTGAGTCGGAGGGGAGTACGCAGTATTTT. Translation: CASSESEGSTQYF.

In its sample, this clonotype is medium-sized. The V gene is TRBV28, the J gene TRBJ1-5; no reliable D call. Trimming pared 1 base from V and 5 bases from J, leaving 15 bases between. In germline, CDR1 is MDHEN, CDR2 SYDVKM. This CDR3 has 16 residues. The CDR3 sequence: CASSLFSGPPDQPQHF. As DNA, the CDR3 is TGTGCCAGCAGTTTATTCTCCGGGCCGCCGGATCAGCCCCAGCATTTT.

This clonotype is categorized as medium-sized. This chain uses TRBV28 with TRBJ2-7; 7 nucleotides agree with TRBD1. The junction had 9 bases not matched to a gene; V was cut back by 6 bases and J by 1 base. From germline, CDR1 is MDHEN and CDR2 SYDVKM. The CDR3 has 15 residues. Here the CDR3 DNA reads TGTGCCAGCAGACAAGACCGGGACAGATCCTACGAGCAGTACTTC. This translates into CASRQDRDRSYEQYF.

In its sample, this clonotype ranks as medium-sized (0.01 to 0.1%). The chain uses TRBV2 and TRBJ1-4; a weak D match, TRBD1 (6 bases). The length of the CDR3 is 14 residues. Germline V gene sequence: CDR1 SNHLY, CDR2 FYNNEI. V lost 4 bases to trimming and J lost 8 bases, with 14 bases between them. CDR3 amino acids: CASSAGAGVEKLFF. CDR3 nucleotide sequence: TGTGCCAGCAGTGCCGGGGCAGGGGTGGAAAAACTGTTTTTT.

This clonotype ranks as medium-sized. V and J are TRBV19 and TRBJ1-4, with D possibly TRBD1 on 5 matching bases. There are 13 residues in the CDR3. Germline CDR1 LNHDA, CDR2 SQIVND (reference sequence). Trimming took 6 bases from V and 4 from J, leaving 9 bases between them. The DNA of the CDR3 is TGTGCCAGTAGAGACAGAATTAATGAAAAACTGTTTTTT. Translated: CASRDRINEKLFF.

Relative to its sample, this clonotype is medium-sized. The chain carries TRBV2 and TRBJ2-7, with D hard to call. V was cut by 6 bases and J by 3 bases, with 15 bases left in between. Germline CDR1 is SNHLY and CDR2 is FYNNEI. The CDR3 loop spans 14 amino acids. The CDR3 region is CASRPSTLNYEQYF. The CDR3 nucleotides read TGTGCCAGCAGGCCCTCAACACTGAACTACGAGCAGTACTTC.

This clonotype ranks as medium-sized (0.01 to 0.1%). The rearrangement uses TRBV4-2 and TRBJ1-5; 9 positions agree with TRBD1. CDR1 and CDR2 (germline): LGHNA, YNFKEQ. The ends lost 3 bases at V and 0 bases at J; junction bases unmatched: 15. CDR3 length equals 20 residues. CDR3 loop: CASSHVFGQGRDSSNQPQHF. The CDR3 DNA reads TGTGCCAGCAGCCACGTGTTTGGACAGGGGCGTGATTCTAGCAATCAGCCCCAGCATTTT.

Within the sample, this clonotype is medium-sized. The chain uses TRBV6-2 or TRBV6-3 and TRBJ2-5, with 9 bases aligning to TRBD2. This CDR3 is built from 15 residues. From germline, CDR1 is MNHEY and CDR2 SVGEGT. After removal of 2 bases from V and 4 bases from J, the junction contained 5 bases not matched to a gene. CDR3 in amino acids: CASSYAGLAGETQYF. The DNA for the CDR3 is TGTGCCAGCAGTTACGCGGGACTAGCTGGAGAGACCCAGTACTTC.

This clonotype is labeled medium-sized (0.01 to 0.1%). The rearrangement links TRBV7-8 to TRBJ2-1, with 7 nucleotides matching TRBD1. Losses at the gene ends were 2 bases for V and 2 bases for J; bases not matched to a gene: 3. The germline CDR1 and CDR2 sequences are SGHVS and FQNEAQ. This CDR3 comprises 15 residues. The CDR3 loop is CASSLRQGAYNEQFF. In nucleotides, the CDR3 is TGTGCCAGCAGCTTACGACAGGGTGCCTACAATGAGCAGTTCTTC.

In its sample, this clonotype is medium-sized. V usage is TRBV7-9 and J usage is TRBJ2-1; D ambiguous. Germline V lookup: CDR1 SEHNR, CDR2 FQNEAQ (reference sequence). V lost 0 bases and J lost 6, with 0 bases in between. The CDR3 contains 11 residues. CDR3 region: CASSLANEQFF. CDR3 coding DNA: TGTGCCAGCAGCTTAGCCAATGAGCAGTTCTTC.

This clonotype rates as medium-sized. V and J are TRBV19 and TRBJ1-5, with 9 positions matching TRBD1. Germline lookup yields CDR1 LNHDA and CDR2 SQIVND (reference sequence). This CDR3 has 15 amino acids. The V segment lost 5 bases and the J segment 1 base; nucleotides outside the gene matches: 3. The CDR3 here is CASSVDRGSNQPQHF. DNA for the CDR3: TGTGCCAGTAGTGTGGACAGGGGAAGCAATCAGCCCCAGCATTTT.

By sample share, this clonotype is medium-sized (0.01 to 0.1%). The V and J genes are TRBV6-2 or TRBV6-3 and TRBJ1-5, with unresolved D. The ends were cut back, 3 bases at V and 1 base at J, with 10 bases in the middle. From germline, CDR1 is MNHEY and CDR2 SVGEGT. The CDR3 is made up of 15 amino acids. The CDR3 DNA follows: TGTGCCAGCAGTTATTATCAGTCCAGCAATCAGCCCCAGCATTTT. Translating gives CASSYYQSSNQPQHF.